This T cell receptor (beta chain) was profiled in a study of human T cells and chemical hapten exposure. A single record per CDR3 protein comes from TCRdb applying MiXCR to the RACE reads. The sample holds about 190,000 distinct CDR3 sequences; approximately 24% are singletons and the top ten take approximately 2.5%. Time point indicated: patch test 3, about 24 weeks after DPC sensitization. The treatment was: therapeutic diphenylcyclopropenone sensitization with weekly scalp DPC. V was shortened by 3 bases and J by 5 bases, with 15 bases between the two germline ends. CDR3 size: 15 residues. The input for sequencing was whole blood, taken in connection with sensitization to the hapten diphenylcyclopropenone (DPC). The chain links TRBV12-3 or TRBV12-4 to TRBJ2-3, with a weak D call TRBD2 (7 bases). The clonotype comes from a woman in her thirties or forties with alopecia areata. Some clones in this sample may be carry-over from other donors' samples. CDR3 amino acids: CASSFGGGAGDTQYF. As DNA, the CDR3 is TGTGCCAGCAGTTTTGGGGGGGGCGCGGGAGATACGCAGTATTTT.